This T cell receptor beta chain was retrieved from a study of T cell responses to AZD1222 COVID-19 vaccine (dated by TCRdb to the early 2020s). Study-level background: TCR sequencing was performed for over 230 trial participants, of whom about 200 were given two doses of AZD1222 and around 26 were given two doses of MenACWY control vaccine. Trial participants were enrolled by age into subgroups of 18-55, 56-69 and 70-plus years, and 148, 28 and 57 TCR-sequenced participants, respectively, were included in these subgroups. Study-level results and caveats: The 56-69-year group was small, and its depth increase did not reach significance, likely because of low power. After two AZD1222 doses, spike-specific TCR breadth and depth were significantly higher than at day 0 and than in MenACWY recipients. CD4 TCRs associated with the vaccine covered the entire spike protein, and the dominant responses were in regions 160-218 and 743-854. Most participants were white British and females outnumbered males, and the authors suggested that clonal diversity may have been underestimated. No day 14 peak-response samples were available, so repertoires were characterized only after the peak T cell response. Reportedly, close to half of the unique spike-specific TCRs recognized epitopes lying outside the regions that are mutated in the B.1.351 and B.1.1.7 variants. Conclusions about previously exposed vaccinees are limited because only a handful of AZD1222 recipients were SARS-CoV-2 seropositive at baseline.

In regard to this clone: Which antigen it targets is not known. No base-level quality is on record; no much larger clone is a single base apart.

V is reduced by 5 bases and J by 5 bases, leaving a spacing of 15 bases between them. The germline V gene (reference sequence) provides CDR1 SEHNR and CDR2 FQNEAQ. The CDR3, cysteine through phenylalanine, is 15 amino acids long. The DNA shown is the 45-base CDR3, in frame from base 1. The CDR3 regions of human TCRbeta chains were analyzed by immunosequencing. The authors' analysis ran thus. Repertoire TCRs were checked for matches against a reference library of SARS-CoV-2-specific TCRs that had been generated using the MIRA antigen-specificity platform. Breadth was defined as the fraction of unique TCRs that were SARS-CoV-2-associated, and depth was defined as the fraction of total T cells that were SARS-CoV-2-associated. Using the MIRA data, each spike-specific TCR was assigned both to the spike region to which the TCR was reactive and to a CD4 or CD8 class. Log10-transformed breadth and depth values were compared by one-way ANOVA with Sidak's multiple comparisons tests. TCRdb stores this immuneACCESS table with in-frame sequences only. Part of the clones is absent; in the studies checked, under half of the shortfall reflects unresolved V genes, and no reason is known for the rest. V, J and clone size are taken as reported in that table, and D and trimming were inferred from the DNA itself. The sample table lists 130,000 or so clones, 80% to 95% of them with a count of one. In total, the top ten clones hold roughly 4% of the sample.

The time point label on this specimen signifies: about 28 days (+/-7) after the second vaccine dose. AZD1222 recipients with second doses at about 4 weeks or about 12 weeks were pooled, because spike-specific TCR depth and breadth did not differ between schedules. The vaccinee samples were drawn from two UK trials, COV001 and COV002, one of which was a single-blind randomized controlled phase 2/3 trial testing AZD1222 (ChAdOx1 nCoV-19) in healthy adults. For TCRbeta chain sequencing, PBMC samples from trial participants were taken at day 0 and at day 28 after the second dose. The sequencing used peripheral blood, collected 28 days after the second AZD1222 dose. In this chain, TRBV7-9 is recombined with TRBJ1-4; a tentative D match to TRBD1 spans 5 bases. The receptor was isolated from an adult who received the AZD1222 COVID-19 vaccine. CDR3 reads: CASSRGLQKNEKLFF. The base sequence is TGTGCCAGCAGCAGGGGCCTACAGAAAAATGAAAAACTGTTTTTT.